Many counts were recorded for the clone carrying this T cell receptor (beta chain). TCRdb reassembled clones from the PCR reads with MiXCR. The top ten clones hold approximately 15% of a sample with 4,700 or so clones, roughly 24% of them seen once. Prior to thyroid surgery, none of the patients had received any treatment. The data belong to a study of metastatic and nonmetastatic thyroid tumors. V lost 8 bases, J lost 1 base, and 14 bases lay in between. Germline lookup yields CDR1 MDHEN and CDR2 SYDVKM. The CDR3 is 15 amino acids. The chain is built from TRBV28 and TRBJ2-2, with D perhaps TRBD1 (5 bases). Sequencing was performed on adjacent normal tissue. The TCR was taken from a female donor with papillary thyroid cancer or a benign thyroid nodule (not recorded which). Some clones in this sample may be carry-over from other donors' samples. The chain's CDR3 is CASAGITKNTGELFF. The DNA of the CDR3 is TGTGCCAGCGCAGGGATAACTAAGAACACCGGGGAGCTGTTTTTT.